These 28 T cell receptor beta chains came from one sample sequenced in a study of T cells after yellow fever vaccination. In TCRdb, the 5' RACE reads were re-called with MiXCR into one record per CDR3 protein. This sample yields hundreds of thousands of distinct CDR3 sequences, of which about 12% are seen a single time; just under 15% belongs to the top ten. The material was PBMCs, obtained on the day of the yellow fever booster vaccination. The receptors here all came from a man younger than 40 who received the YFV17D yellow fever vaccine.

The chain recombines TRBV28 with TRBJ2-5, with D perhaps TRBD1 (6 bases). Per germline, CDR1 MDHEN and CDR2 SYDVKM. This CDR3 is built from 16 residues. V dropped 5 bases and J dropped 5 bases, with 21 bases sitting between them. CDR3 nucleotides: TGTGCCAGCAGTCCCCCCCCGGCGAAGCAGGGGGAGACCCAGTACTTC. Protein: CASSPPPAKQGETQYF.

This clonotype appeared a few times. The V and J genes are TRBV12-3 or TRBV12-4 and TRBJ2-1, with a weak D call TRBD1 (5 bases). Trimming shortened V by 7 bases and J by 6 bases, and 16 bases separated the two germline ends. The CDR3 covers 14 residues. The CDR3 DNA sequence: TGTGCCAGCACCTTGGGGCCCGTGTTCAATGAGCAGTTCTTC. It translates to CASTLGPVFNEQFF.

This clonotype came up a few times. The chain carries TRBV27 and TRBJ2-3; D uncertain. CDR3 length: 16 residues. Looked up from germline, CDR1 is MNHEY and CDR2 is SMNVEV (reference sequence). V lost 4 bases to trimming and J lost 2 bases, with 16 bases between them. In nucleotides, the CDR3 is TGTGCCAGCAGTTCCGGACCTCCCCCATACACAGATACGCAGTATTTT. Its protein product is CASSSGPPPYTDTQYF.

This clonotype has only a few counts. This rearrangement joins TRBV5-4 to TRBJ2-5; TRBD2 aligns across 7 bases. CDR1 SGHNT and CDR2 YYREEE come from the germline V gene (reference sequence). Trimming took 4 bases from V and 5 from J; bases not matched to a gene: 14. This CDR3 is built from 16 residues. This CDR3 is CASSPAGLAVKETQYF. The CDR3 coding sequence is TGTGCCAGCAGCCCGGCTGGGCTAGCGGTAAAGGAGACCCAGTACTTC.

The chain employs TRBV6-2 or TRBV6-3 and TRBJ2-7; D is unclear. V dropped 8 bases and J dropped 6 bases, with 14 bases sitting between them. Germline CDR1 MNHEY, CDR2 SVGEGT. The CDR3 spans 12 residues. The CDR3 bases are TGTGCCAGCTCCCGGATGAGTGCCGAGCAGTACTTC. Amino acid sequence: CASSRMSAEQYF.

The V and J genes are TRBV11-2 and TRBJ2-5; D could derive from TRBD1 or TRBD2 (6 bases each). Trimming took 6 bases from V and 4 from J, leaving 15 bases between them. This CDR3 spans 14 amino acids. Germline lookup yields CDR1 SGHAT and CDR2 FQNNGV. In DNA form, the CDR3 reads TGTGCCAGCAGTTTCACAGGGACTGTAGAGACCCAGTACTTC. It specifies CASSFTGTVETQYF.

About this clonotype: A read error may produce the germline difference seen at one junction end. The chain uses TRBV6-1 and TRBJ2-3; D is unresolved. This CDR3 has 13 residues. Germline V gives CDR1 MNHNS, CDR2 SASEGT. The CDR3: CASIGPGTDMQYF. The CDR3 DNA sequence: TGTGCCAGCATCGGCCCCGGCACAGATATGCAGTATTTT.

This chain links TRBV5-1 with TRBJ1-6; D is ambiguous. V shed 0 bases and J shed 8 bases, with 12 bases lying between them. The CDR3 contains 15 residues. CDR1 and CDR2 (germline): SGHRS, YFSETQ. CDR3 loop: CASSLGDRGDSPLHF. The CDR3 coding sequence is TGCGCCAGCAGCTTGGGGGATAGAGGTGATTCACCCCTCCACTTT.

V usage is TRBV9 and J usage is TRBJ2-1; unclear D gene. The CDR3 is 15 amino acids. CDR1 and CDR2 (germline): SGDLS, YYNGEE. With 0 bases removed from V and 4 bases from J, the gap between germline ends came to 11 bases. The CDR3 bases are TGTGCCAGCAGCGTAGACCCGAGCTGGTACAATGAGCAGTTCTTC. Its protein product is CASSVDPSWYNEQFF.

This chain's CDR3 is CSVGTGTGGRQPQHF. The CDR3 DNA reads as TGCAGCGTTGGTACCGGGACAGGGGGCCGACAGCCCCAGCATTTT. This chain uses TRBV29-1 with TRBJ1-5; 12 bases line up with TRBD1. Germline CDR1 reads SQVTM; CDR2 reads ANQGSEA. With 4 bases clipped from V and 7 bases from J, the junction kept 8 bases outside the gene matches. This CDR3 spans 15 amino acids. The whole variable domain, remainder taken from reference TRBV29-1 and TRBJ1-5, is SAVISQKPSRDICQRGTSLTIQCQVDSQVTMMFWYRQQPGQSLTLIATANQGSEATYESGFVIDKFPISRPNLTFSTLTVSNMSPEDSSIYLCSVGTGTGGRQPQHFGDGTRLSIL.

This clonotype was seen more than once but under ten times. CDR3 sequence: CASSYSMRAKNIQYF. The CDR3 nucleotides read TGTGCCAGCAGTTACTCGATGAGGGCCAAAAACATTCAGTACTTC. This chain connects TRBV6-5 to TRBJ2-4; no definite D call. The CDR3 is made up of 15 amino acids. Per the germline V gene, CDR1 is MNHEY and CDR2 is SVGAGI. V was cut by 0 bases and J by 1 base, with 7 bases left in between.

A few counts support this clonotype. The rearrangement joins TRBV29-1 to TRBJ2-2; D is perhaps TRBD1 (6 bases). Germline V CDR1 and CDR2: SQVTM, ANQGSEA. This CDR3 has 12 amino acids. Between the trimmed V and J ends, which lost 4 bases and 13 bases, there was a span of 16 bases. Written as DNA, the CDR3 is TGCAGCGTTGGGACAGCGGAGAAGGGGCTGTTTTTT. Its translation is CSVGTAEKGLFF.

The chain carries TRBV11-2 and TRBJ2-7; TRBD1 agrees at 8 bases. Germline lookup yields CDR1 SGHAT and CDR2 FQNNGV. J gave up 2 bases and V 6 bases, and 18 bases lay outside the gene matches. The CDR3 runs to 18 residues. CDR3 sequence: CASRPGQGVRGRAYEQYF. The CDR3 DNA reads as TGTGCCAGCAGGCCCGGACAGGGAGTGCGCGGACGCGCCTACGAGCAGTACTTC. The full variable domain, rest sourced from reference TRBV11-2 and TRBJ2-7, is EAGVAQSPRYKIIEKRQSVAFWCNPISGHATLYWYQQILGQGPKLLIQFQNNGVVDDSQLPKDRFSAERLKGVDSTLKIQPAKLEDSAVYLCASRPGQGVRGRAYEQYFGPGTRLTVT.

This clonotype showed up many times. The chain couples TRBV18 to TRBJ2-7; 7 nucleotides line up with TRBD1. CDR1 is KGHSH and CDR2 is LQKENI in the germline V gene. The trim removed 0 bases at V and 3 bases at J, leaving 2 bases unmatched. The CDR3 has 14 residues. CDR3 loop: CASSPPGQIYEQYF. The DNA for the CDR3 is TGTGCCAGCTCACCACCGGGACAGATCTACGAGCAGTACTTC. The variable domain in full, with the rest retrieved from reference TRBV18 and TRBJ2-7, is NAGVMQNPRHLVRRRGQEARLRCSPMKGHSHVYWYRQLPEEGLKFMVYLQKENIIDESGMPKERFSAEFPKEGPSILRIQQVVRGDSAAYFCASSPPGQIYEQYFGPGTRLTVT.

The sample holds a few counts of this clonotype. The rearrangement joins TRBV29-1 to TRBJ2-5, with D perhaps being TRBD1 or TRBD2 (5 bases each). This CDR3 contains 15 residues. Trimming took off 5 bases at V and 5 bases at J, with 21 bases between the two ends. Germline CDR1 SQVTM, CDR2 ANQGSEA. CDR3 region: CSVLPGPLPGETQYF. CDR3 nucleotides: TGCAGCGTTTTGCCGGGACCCCTGCCTGGGGAGACCCAGTACTTC.

About this clonotype: The junction differs from germline at one of its ends, possibly a read error. The chain recombines TRBV10-1 with TRBJ1-1; D is possibly TRBD1 (6 bases). The CDR3 has 11 amino acids. Germline CDR1 reads WNHNN; CDR2 reads SYGVQD (reference sequence). CDR3 sequence (DNA): TGCGCCAGCACCGGAGGGGGGGTATGGAGGTTT. This gives the protein CASTGGGVWRF.

This chain links TRBV29-1 with TRBJ2-7; TRBD1 aligns across 10 bases. From germline, CDR1 is SQVTM and CDR2 ANQGSEA. The CDR3 extends over 14 amino acids. With V trimmed by 6 bases and J by 3 bases, 8 bases remained unmatched. The CDR3 region is CSVPGQGNHYEQYF. As DNA, the CDR3 is TGCAGCGTGCCGGGACAGGGGAACCACTACGAGCAGTACTTC.

This clonotype was counted only a few times. The V gene is TRBV4-3, the J gene TRBJ2-7; 7 bases fit TRBD1. In germline, CDR1 is LGHNA, CDR2 YSLEER. The J segment lost 3 bases and the V segment lost 2 bases, leaving 10 bases of the junction unmatched. This CDR3 region has 16 residues. The DNA for the CDR3 is TGCGCCAGCAGCCAATCATGGGCAGGGGGTAACTACGAGCAGTACTTC. It encodes CASSQSWAGGNYEQYF.

This clonotype has a handful of counts. The gene calls are TRBV11-2 and TRBJ1-1, with a tentative D call TRBD1 (6 bases). This CDR3 contains 12 residues. CDR1 is SGHAT and CDR2 is FQNNGV in the germline V gene. Trimming took 3 bases from V and 11 from J, leaving 13 bases between them. The CDR3 spells CASSLGGPRAFF. DNA of the CDR3: TGTGCCAGCAGCTTGGGGGGGCCGAGGGCTTTCTTT.

The rearrangement joins TRBV20-1 to TRBJ2-7; 11 bases match TRBD2. Germline CDR1 and CDR2: DFQATT and SNEGSKA (reference sequence). The V segment lost 6 bases and the J segment 4 bases; nucleotides outside the gene matches: 2. The CDR3 contains 12 residues. CDR3 sequence reads: CSARTSGYEQYF. In nucleotides, the CDR3 is TGCAGTGCCCGGACTAGCGGGTACGAGCAGTACTTC.

This chain links TRBV12-3 or TRBV12-4 with TRBJ2-1, with D maybe TRBD2 (5 bases). V was pared by 3 bases and J by 9 bases, with 15 bases between. The CDR3 has 14 amino acids. The CDR3 sequence is CASSFTGKFPEQFF. CDR3 DNA sequence: TGTGCCAGCAGTTTTACCGGGAAGTTCCCTGAGCAGTTCTTC.

This clonotype has more than one count but fewer than ten. The chain employs TRBV4-3 and TRBJ1-2; maybe TRBD1 (5 bases). CDR1 LGHNA and CDR2 YSLEER come from the germline V gene. V was shortened by 0 bases and J by 4 bases, with 12 bases between the two germline ends. This CDR3 contains 15 residues. Here the CDR3 DNA reads TGCGCCAGCAGCCAAGATACAGGATACCCCTATGGCTACACCTTC. It is translated as CASSQDTGYPYGYTF.

This clonotype was picked up many times. The chain combines TRBV28 with TRBJ2-2; 9 positions match TRBD1. After removal of 6 bases from V and 5 bases from J, the junction contained 4 bases not matched to a gene. CDR3 length equals 14 residues. CDR1 and CDR2 from the germline V gene are MDHEN and SYDVKM. The CDR3 is CASRTGGLTGELFF. In DNA form, the CDR3 reads TGTGCCAGCAGGACAGGGGGGCTTACCGGGGAGCTGTTTTTT.

This clonotype was detected many times. The V and J genes are TRBV20-1 and TRBJ2-1; D unresolved. CDR3 length: 12 amino acids. With 0 bases removed from V and 11 bases from J, the gap between germline ends came to 11 bases. Germline values: CDR1 DFQATT, CDR2 SNEGSKA (reference sequence). The CDR3 coding sequence is TGCAGTGCTAGAGATCTAGGGTCCAAGCAGTTCTTC. This encodes CSARDLGSKQFF.

The chain joins TRBV28 to TRBJ2-5; 15 bases are a match to TRBD2. The CDR3 covers 17 residues. Trimming removed 5 bases from V and 5 bases from J; junction bases left unmatched: 9. Germline V gene sequence: CDR1 MDHEN, CDR2 SYDVKM. The CDR3 DNA is TGTGCCAGCAGTGCACGGACTAGCGGGAGGGCTGGGGAGACCCAGTACTTC. Encoded protein: CASSARTSGRAGETQYF.

This clonotype has just a few counts. The chain couples TRBV19 to TRBJ2-2; possibly TRBD2 for D (6 bases). The germline gives CDR1 LNHDA, CDR2 SQIVND (reference sequence). Trimming stripped 6 bases from V and 7 bases from J, with 15 bases between. The CDR3 has 14 residues. The CDR3 DNA reads as TGTGCCAGTAGCACCGGAGGGCCTGGCGGGGAGCTGTTTTTT. It encodes CASSTGGPGGELFF.

This clonotype was observed a handful of times. The J gene is TRBJ1-1, the V gene TRBV5-1; TRBD1 is a possible D gene (5 bases). V lost 3 bases to trimming and J lost 4 bases, with 10 bases between them. This CDR3 region has 13 residues. CDR1 and CDR2 from the germline V gene are SGHRS and YFSETQ. CDR3 in amino acids: CASSSGHATEAFF. The DNA of the CDR3 is TGCGCCAGCAGCTCAGGACACGCCACTGAAGCTTTCTTT. The variable domain in full, completed from reference TRBV5-1 and TRBJ1-1, reads KAGVTQTPRYLIKTRGQQVTLSCSPISGHRSVSWYQQTPGQGLQFLFEYFSETQRNKGNFPGRFSGRQFSNSRSEMNVSTLELGDSALYLCASSSGHATEAFFGQGTRLTVV.

The chain couples TRBV4-1 to TRBJ2-1; 8 nucleotides line up with TRBD2. CDR3 length equals 15 residues. After removal of 8 bases from V and 7 bases from J, the junction contained 13 bases not matched to a gene. The V gene's germline CDR1 is MGHRA and CDR2 YSYEKL. CDR3 in amino acids: CASGPWAGGGNEQFF. The CDR3 DNA reads as TGCGCCAGCGGACCTTGGGCGGGAGGAGGGAATGAGCAGTTCTTC.